Described below is a single T cell receptor (beta chain) sequence and its context. Its antigen remains unidentified. The record has no base qualities; no much larger clone is one base away. This sample was taken from a study of T-cell reconstitution after alpha-beta-depleted transplantation in children (dated by TCRdb to 2015 to 2016). Regarding the complete study: T-cell immune reconstitution after TCRalphabeta/CD19-depleted allogeneic hematopoietic cell transplantation in children was quantitatively tracked in the study by means of TCR repertoire profiling. Results the study describes overall, beyond this receptor: In some patients, the high TCRbeta diversity seen at day 60 was put down to recipient T cells and intrathymic progenitors that had survived conditioning. The apparently early alphabetaT-cell count recovery about two months after transplant was reportedly dependent on only several hundred rapidly expanded clones derived from non-depleted graft cells. Over subsequent months, a decline in hyperexpanded clone frequencies was noted, and after one year, T-cell counts and TCRbeta diversity were mostly ascribed to newly produced T cells.

The sample's treatment or condition label, decoded: allogeneic hematopoietic cell transplantation with graft depleted of TCRalphabeta T cells and CD19 B cells. The transplant recipients were children given TCRalphabeta/CD19-depleted allogeneic hematopoietic cell grafts. Library preparation employed PCR. Sequencing was performed on an Illumina HiSeq 2500. TCR library preparation used molecular barcoding, with unique molecular identifiers applied to normalize quantification of the TCRbeta repertoire. TCRdb reran the public reads through fastp at Q25 and MiXCR, keeping productive beta chains. A single entry per CDR3 protein holds the most common genes and DNA from its merged rows. The sample table contains about 1,000,000 distinct CDR3 sequences; only one count was recorded for roughly 31% of them. In total, the top ten clones hold more than 25% of the sample. The CDR3 goes from the cysteine to the phenylalanine over 17 residues. The retained sequence is limited to the CDR3, 51 bases, with the frame set at the first base. The V end loses 2 bases and the J end loses 0 bases, and a stretch of 11 bases separates them.

This receptor was identified in a boy under two years old who had a stem cell transplant for SCID, so the T cells may come from the graft donor. The sample here was PBMCs, mostly from graft donor cells, taken 360 days after TCRalphabeta/CD19-depleted stem cell transplant. Recombination connected TRBV12-3 or TRBV12-4 to TRBJ2-6; TRBD1 might be the D gene, on 5 matching bases. At the DNA level, the sequence is TGTGCCAGCAGTTTACCAGGGATCCACTCTGGGGCCAACGTCCTGACTTTC. This gives the protein CASSLPGIHSGANVLTF.